The next 14 T cell receptor beta chains were all read from a single sample in a study of blood T cell repertoires in COVID-19. Profiling relied on immunoSEQ multiplex PCR, and the TCRdb table lists in-frame clones only, not all of them. The table shows about 240,000 clones, with about 86% occurring only once. The material sequenced was peripheral blood. The receptors shown here come from a woman at least 80 years old with acute or convalescent COVID-19.

This clone was counted once. Other DNA sequences from this sample encode an identical CDR3 as well. The chain couples TRBV19 to TRBJ1-5, with D unresolved. V was pared by 4 bases and J by 5 bases, with 6 bases between. This CDR3 spans 12 amino acids. Germline V gene lookup returns CDR1 LNHDA and CDR2 SQIVND (reference sequence). CDR3 loop: CASSNSYQPQHF. CDR3 DNA sequence: TGTGCCAGTAGTAACAGCTATCAGCCCCAGCATTTT.

The V and J genes are TRBV28 and TRBJ1-3; TRBD1 matches at 11 bases. The CDR3 totals 16 residues. With V trimmed by 5 bases and J by 3 bases, 6 bases remained unmatched. Germline values: CDR1 MDHEN, CDR2 SYDVKM. Here the CDR3 reads CASSPADRGLGNTIYF. The CDR3 region has the DNA TGTGCCAGCAGTCCCGCGGACAGGGGGCTTGGAAACACCATATATTTT.

The genes are TRBV2 and TRBJ1-5, with TRBD1 matching over 7 bases. Germline CDR1 and CDR2: SNHLY and FYNNEI. V gave up 8 bases and J gave up 1 base; unmatched junction bases: 11. This CDR3 has 16 amino acids. The CDR3: CASFPGGTRSNQPQHF. The CDR3 DNA follows: TGTGCCAGCTTTCCAGGGGGAACTCGGAGCAATCAGCCCCAGCATTTT. The full variable domain, in which reference TRBV2 and TRBJ1-5 provide the parts outside the CDR3, is EPEVTQTPSHQVTQMGQEVILRCVPISNHLYFYWYRQILGQKVEFLVSFYNNEISEKSEIFDDQFSVERPDGSNFTLKIRSTKLEDSAMYFCASFPGGTRSNQPQHFGDGTRLSIL.

V is TRBV5-1 and J is TRBJ2-1; TRBD2 aligns across 12 bases. The V and J ends lost 4 bases and 4 bases, in that order; junction bases with no gene match: 6. CDR3 size: 16 residues. The germline V gene encodes CDR1 SGHRS and CDR2 YFSETQ. As DNA, the CDR3 is TGCGCCAGCAGCGGCATACTAGCGGGGGGATACAATGAGCAGTTCTTC. It is translated as CASSGILAGGYNEQFF.

V and J are TRBV11-2 and TRBJ2-5, with D possibly TRBD2 on 5 matching bases. Germline V gene lookup returns CDR1 SGHAT and CDR2 FQNNGV. V gave up 3 bases and J gave up 2 bases, with 10 bases separating them. The CDR3 has 14 amino acids. CDR3 loop: CASSFGVSQETQYF. The CDR3 nucleotides read TGTGCCAGCAGCTTCGGGGTTTCTCAAGAGACCCAGTACTTC.

Turning to this clone: The sample contains more than one DNA sequence encoding this CDR3. V usage is TRBV28 and J usage is TRBJ1-1; possible D gene TRBD1, 5 bases. The V and J ends lost 5 bases and 5 bases respectively, with 12 bases between them. This CDR3 contains 13 residues. From germline, CDR1 is MDHEN and CDR2 SYDVKM. This chain's CDR3 is CASSPRGGTEAFF. The CDR3 region has the DNA TGTGCCAGCAGTCCTCGGGGGGGGACTGAAGCTTTCTTT.

V and J are TRBV7-8 and TRBJ1-5, with TRBD1 as a possible D gene (5 bases). This CDR3 comprises 14 residues. Germline V gene lookup returns CDR1 SGHVS and CDR2 FQNEAQ. Trimming pared 0 bases from V and 8 bases from J, leaving 11 bases between. The CDR3 loop reads CASSLAGGDKPQHF. CDR3 coding DNA: TGTGCCAGCAGCTTAGCGGGGGGTGATAAGCCCCAGCATTTT.

This clone was observed a single time. This chain connects TRBV18 to TRBJ1-2; D perhaps matches TRBD1 (6 bases). CDR3 size: 14 residues. Germline CDR1 KGHSH, CDR2 LQKENI. V lost 0 bases and J lost 8, with 13 bases in between. CDR3 residues: CASSPPGGLKGYTF. In DNA, the CDR3 is TGTGCCAGCTCACCACCGGGGGGGCTGAAGGGCTACACCTTC.

The J gene is TRBJ2-2, the V gene TRBV5-4; 9 positions agree with TRBD1. J gave up 4 bases and V 5 bases, and 6 bases lay outside the gene matches. The CDR3 loop spans 15 amino acids. From germline, CDR1 is SGHNT and CDR2 YYREEE (reference sequence). The CDR3 DNA reads as TGTGCCAGCAGTACCGGGACAGGGAGCACCGGGGAGCTGTTTTTT. This translates into CASSTGTGSTGELFF.

This chain connects TRBV27 to TRBJ1-1; 11 positions agree with TRBD1. Trimming cost V 4 bases and J 2 bases; bases outside gene matches: 3. Germline CDR1 is MNHEY and CDR2 is SMNVEV (reference sequence). The CDR3 runs to 15 residues. The DNA for the CDR3 is TGTGCCAGCAGTTGGGGACAGGGGGTTAACACTGAAGCTTTCTTT. Translation: CASSWGQGVNTEAFF.

The chain uses TRBV7-8 and TRBJ1-4, with a weak D call TRBD1 (5 bases). With 5 bases removed from V and 8 bases from J, the gap between germline ends came to 9 bases. The CDR3 loop spans 12 amino acids. The germline V gene encodes CDR1 SGHVS and CDR2 FQNEAQ. CDR3 protein: CASSPGGEKLFF. For the CDR3, the DNA is TGTGCCAGCAGCCCCGGGGGGGAAAAACTGTTTTTT.

CDR3: CATSPRKGRADEKLFF. The CDR3 DNA reads TGTGCCACCAGCCCACGCAAGGGCAGGGCCGATGAAAAACTGTTTTTT. The V and J genes are TRBV15 and TRBJ1-4; the D gene is possibly TRBD1 (5 bases). Trimming removed 5 bases at V and 6 bases at J, with 19 bases between. CDR3 size: 16 residues. CDR1 is LNHNV and CDR2 is YYDKDF in the germline V gene (reference sequence).

Ten or more counts support this clone. The V and J genes are TRBV5-5 and TRBJ1-4; 9 positions match TRBD1. This CDR3 spans 14 amino acids. The junction had 5 bases not matched to a gene; V was cut back by 4 bases and J by 7 bases. Per germline, CDR1 SGHKS and CDR2 YYEKEE (reference sequence). In DNA, the CDR3 is TGTGCCAGCAGCCCCCGGGACAGGGTTGAAAAACTGTTTTTT. It translates to CASSPRDRVEKLFF.

The chain joins TRBV28 to TRBJ1-2; D gene ambiguous. The CDR3 spans 12 residues. Germline lookup yields CDR1 MDHEN and CDR2 SYDVKM. V lost 3 bases to trimming and J lost 4 bases, with 6 bases between them. The CDR3 is CASSFGGYGYTF. CDR3 nucleotides: TGTGCCAGCAGTTTTGGAGGCTATGGCTACACCTTC.